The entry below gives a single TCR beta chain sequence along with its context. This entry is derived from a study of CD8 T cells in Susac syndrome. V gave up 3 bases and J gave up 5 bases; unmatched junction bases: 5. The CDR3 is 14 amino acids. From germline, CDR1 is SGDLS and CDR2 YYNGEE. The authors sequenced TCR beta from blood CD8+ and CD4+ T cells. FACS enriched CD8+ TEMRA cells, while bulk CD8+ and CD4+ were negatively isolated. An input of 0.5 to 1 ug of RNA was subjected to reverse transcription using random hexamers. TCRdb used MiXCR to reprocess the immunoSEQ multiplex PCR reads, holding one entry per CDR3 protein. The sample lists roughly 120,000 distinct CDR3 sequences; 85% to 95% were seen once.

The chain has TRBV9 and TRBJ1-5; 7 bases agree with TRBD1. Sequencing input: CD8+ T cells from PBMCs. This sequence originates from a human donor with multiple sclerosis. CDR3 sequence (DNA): TGTGCCAGCAGCGGTGGACAGGCCCATCAGCCCCAGCATTTT. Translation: CASSGGQAHQPQHF.